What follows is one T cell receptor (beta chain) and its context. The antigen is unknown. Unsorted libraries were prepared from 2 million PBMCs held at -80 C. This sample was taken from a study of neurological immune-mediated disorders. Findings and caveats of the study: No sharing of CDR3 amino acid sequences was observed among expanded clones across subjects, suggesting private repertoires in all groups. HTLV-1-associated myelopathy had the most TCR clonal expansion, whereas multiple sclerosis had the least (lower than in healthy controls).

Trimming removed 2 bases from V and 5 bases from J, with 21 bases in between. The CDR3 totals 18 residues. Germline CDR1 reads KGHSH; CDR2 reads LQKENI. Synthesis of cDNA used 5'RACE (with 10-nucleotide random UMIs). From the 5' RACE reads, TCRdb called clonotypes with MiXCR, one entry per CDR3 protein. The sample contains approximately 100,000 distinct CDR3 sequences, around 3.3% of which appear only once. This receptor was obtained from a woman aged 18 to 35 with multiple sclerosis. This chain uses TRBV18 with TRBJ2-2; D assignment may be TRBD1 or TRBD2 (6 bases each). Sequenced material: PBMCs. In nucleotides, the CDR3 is TGTGCCAGCTCACCAAGTTTCACGGGGGCCCTCGTAACCGGGGAGCTGTTTTTT. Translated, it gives CASSPSFTGALVTGELFF.